This T cell receptor (beta chain) was captured in a study of cytomegalovirus exposure and HLA in healthy donors. The PCR was carried out with 60 Vbeta primers and 13 Jbeta primers. Clones were read by immunoSEQ multiplex PCR, and TCRdb kept only the in-frame ones, dropping some. The sample lists roughly 100,000 clones, around three quarters seen once, with 5% to 6.5% in the top ten. CDR3 size: 15 residues. The trim removed 5 bases at V and 8 bases at J, leaving 15 bases unmatched. Per germline, CDR1 LNHNV and CDR2 YYDKDF (reference sequence). Material for sequencing was PBMCs. The receptor's source is a woman between 18 and 29 years old in good health and CMV-seropositive. The gene calls are TRBV15 and TRBJ2-7, with 7 bases aligning to TRBD1. The CDR3 sequence is CATSGFSGTAFKQYF. CDR3 DNA: TGTGCCACCAGCGGCTTTTCCGGGACAGCGTTCAAGCAGTACTTC.